This T cell receptor beta chain was recovered during a study of blood T cell repertoires in COVID-19. Study background: Italy, Spain and the United States were the sources of the convalescent and acute COVID-19 samples.

The protocol was immunoSEQ multiplex PCR, while the TCRdb copy is restricted to in-frame clones and leaves out a portion. The table lists under 45,000 clones, around 81% of them singletons. Germline CDR1 reads DFQATT; CDR2 reads SNEGSKA (reference sequence). There are 17 residues in the CDR3. V shed 3 bases and J 3 bases; nucleotides not matched to a gene: 14. The sample was peripheral blood. V gene TRBV20-1 combines with J gene TRBJ2-1; 7 nucleotides align to TRBD2. The receptor's source is a man aged 45 to 65 with active COVID-19. CDR3 coding DNA: TGCAGTGCTAGTAGTCTAGCGGACGCGAGCGTCTACAATGAGCAGTTCTTC. Translated: CSASSLADASVYNEQFF.